This T cell receptor beta chain was obtained from a study of naive and memory T cell subsets (dated by TCRdb to 2017 to 2019). A note on the overall study: The study applied an open-source, UMI-based TCR alpha and beta sequencing pipeline to sorted naive and memory peripheral blood T cell subsets. RNA was DNase-treated and reverse transcribed with TCR constant-region primers, mostly using SuperScript III. Complete agreement was observed between the functional CMV T cell responses and the IgG serology results. What the work shows at the level of the full study, not this receptor alone: Naive repertoires, especially CD8, contained a few larger clonotypes, possibly memory cells re-expressing CD45RA. RNA-based TCR counts may be affected by expression changes linked to T cell activation and differentiation. TCR abundance followed a power law whose exponent differed between naive and memory subsets but was consistent across the three individuals. Each clonotype was defined as a single alpha or beta chain sequence rather than as a paired alpha/beta receptor. The repertoire findings for the naive and memory subsets could not be validated, as no ground truth was available. In both CD4 and CD8 cells, going from naive through CM, EM and EMRA, the Gini index went up while Shannon and inverse Simpson diversity went down. After error correction, only a single occurrence was seen for over 95% of naive TCR sequences, so much steeper abundance distributions were produced than in memory subsets.

Counted from cysteine to phenylalanine, this CDR3 has 15 amino acids. Only CDR3 DNA remains: 45 bases, in frame from the first base. Reading the germline V gene (reference sequence) gives CDR1 SEHNR and CDR2 FQNEAQ. V and J are trimmed by 5 bases and 12 bases, and the gene matches miss 14 bases of the junction. From the second PCR step onward, the TCR alpha chain libraries and the TCR beta chain libraries were amplified separately. To determine each donor's CMV status, fresh PBMCs were stimulated overnight with CMV viral lysate, and IFNgamma production from CD4+ T cells was then assessed. Using Miltenyi beads, CD4 T cells were first positively selected, and CD8 T cells were then positively selected from the CD4-negative fraction. Cells stained for CD3, CD4, CD8, CD45RA, CD27 and a live/dead dye were sorted on a BD Aria II into four subsets by CD45RA and CD27. Three healthy volunteers provided blood, and the blood of each volunteer was split into CD4 and CD8 T cells and then into four differentiation subsets. Roughly 120 ml of peripheral blood was collected from each donor, and PBMC were isolated by Ficoll-Paque PLUS density-gradient centrifugation. Sorted cells were lysed in RLT buffer, and RNA was extracted with a Qiagen RNeasy kit and stored at -80°C.

The library came from UMI-ligation and nested PCR. An equimolar mix of two oligonucleotides covering both TRBC1 and TRBC2 was used as the beta constant-region primer. A single-stranded oligonucleotide containing the SP2 primer and a 12-nucleotide UMI was joined to the 3' end of the cDNA by T4 RNA ligase 1. Four rounds of PCR were used to amplify ligated cDNA, with nested alpha and beta constant-region primers being used together with the SP2 primer. Incubation of the ligation reaction was carried out at 16 degrees C for about 19-25 hours. PCR2 was typically run as a SYBR Green qPCR and stopped at a predetermined threshold to prevent over-amplification. Agencourt AMPure XP magnetic beads were used for all purifications after the first. Libraries were quantified by Qubit and checked on a TapeStation, where a main peak was expected near 650 bp. Pooled libraries were sequenced on an Illumina MiSeq with v2 2x251 paired-end kits, typically giving roughly 0.9-2.1 million reads per sample. Each sample was pooled at 3 to 5 nM, and about 5-7% PhiX was included to help cluster recognition. The authors' analysis ran thus. Decombinator assigned V and J genes to Demultiplexor-processed FASTQ reads by tag matching, allowing a single base-pair mismatch. By using UMIs, Collapsinator corrected both sequencing errors and the frequency errors caused by PCR heterogeneity. CDR3Translator translated TCRs and extracted CDR3s from the conserved cysteine to the FGXG phenylalanine, flagging non-productive sequences. Gini, Shannon entropy and inverse Simpson indices were calculated on repertoires subsampled to equal numbers of UMI-defined TCRs. Clonotype abundance distributions were fitted to a power law by maximum likelihood within the linear range. Similar UMI counts, unique TCR numbers and clonal distributions were obtained with the pipeline and with MIGEC on one naive CD8 sample. One analysis removed from the naive repertoire any naive TCRs that were also present in any memory subset from the same donor. Repertoires were searched for some 7,000 CMV-associated CDR3 sequences compiled from VDJdb and a published dataset. In TCRdb, the public reads were trimmed at Q25 with fastp and aligned with MiXCR, with productive beta chains retained. Every CDR3 protein is listed once, alongside the most common genes and DNA of its rows. TCRdb assigned the V and J calls; the authors' analysis was not used. The sample has roughly 140,000 distinct CDR3 sequences on record, more than 15% of them singletons. The biggest ten clones account for about 0.13% of the sample.

Turning to this clonotype: Its antigen is currently not known. Within one base of it there is no much larger clone, and no base qualities were kept.

The origin of this receptor is a human donor in good health. This chain is built from TRBV7-9 and TRBJ1-2, with TRBD1 identical over 11 junction bases. Material: naive CD4+ T cells from blood. The cell subset or site label corresponds to: naive T cells, CD45RA high CD27+. The DNA is TGTGCCAGCAGCCCCCCTGGACAGGGGGCGAACGGCGACACCTTC. This is translated as CASSPPGQGANGDTF.